This is a list of T cell receptor beta chains from one sample in a study of post-analysis software for immune sequencing data. TCRdb redid the calling of the PCR reads with MiXCR, one entry per CDR3 protein. The sample contains 750,000 to 950,000 distinct CDR3 sequences, around 42% of which appear only once. The sample consisted of blood. Source of these receptors: a girl aged 10-17 years with multiple sclerosis. The CDR3 runs from the conserved cysteine through the conserved F or W. The D gene is left open where the match is weak. Some rows mark clone size as missing; the rest say once, few, many or name a class of expanded clone.

D | J | V | size | DNA | CDR3
. | TRBJ1-2 | TRBV7-8 | . | TGTGCCAGCAGCTTAGCCCGGGCAGGGCGGGCTAGGGACTACACCTTC | CASSLARAGRARDYTF
. | TRBJ2-3 | TRBV5-1 | few | TGCGCCAGCAGCTCCAATTTGAGGGGTACGCAGTATTTT | CASSSNLRGTQYF
TRBD1 | TRBJ2-6 | TRBV12-3/TRBV12-4 | . | TGTGCCAGCACCGATTCAGGGGGCAAAGGGGCCAACGTCCTGACTTTC | CASTDSGGKGANVLTF
TRBD2 | TRBJ2-3 | TRBV7-3 | . | TGTGCCAGCAGCTGGGGAGGGAGTCTTGATACGCAGTATTTT | CASSWGGSLDTQYF
. | TRBJ2-1 | TRBV27 | . | TGTGCCAGCATGGGCCTAAGGGGAGGCGAGCAGTTCTTC | CASMGLRGGEQFF
TRBD2 | TRBJ2-3 | TRBV6-5 | few | TGTGCCAGCAGTTTATCCCCACCCACTAGCGGGAGGGCCATAGATACGCAGTATTTT | CASSLSPPTSGRAIDTQYF
TRBD1 | TRBJ2-7 | TRBV14 | . | TGTGCCAGCAGCCAAGTTGCGCAGGGGGCTCTCCACGAGCAGTACTTC | CASSQVAQGALHEQYF
. | TRBJ2-1 | TRBV20-1 | . | TGCAGTGCTAGAGATGACTTCCTGGGGGGAAATGAGCAGTTCTTC | CSARDDFLGGNEQFF
. | TRBJ2-5 | TRBV7-3 | few | TGTGCCAGCAGCCCCACTAGTCCGGCGGAGACCCAGTACTTC | CASSPTSPAETQYF
TRBD1 | TRBJ1-2 | TRBV29-1 | . | TGCAGCGCTACACCTGGACAGGGGACTAACTATGGCTACACCTTC | CSATPGQGTNYGYTF
. | TRBJ2-7 | TRBV2 | . | TGTGCCAGCAGTGAGGCACGGGAGCCCTACGAGCAGTACTTC | CASSEAREPYEQYF
TRBD1 | TRBJ1-1 | TRBV13 | . | TGTGCCAGCAGCTTGGAGGGGGCAGGTCCTACCCCTCGAGCTTTCTTT | CASSLEGAGPTPRAFF
. | TRBJ2-5 | TRBV7-2 | few | TGTGCCAGCAGCGAGGTATCCGCACGGGAGACCCAGTACTTC | CASSEVSARETQYF
. | TRBJ2-3 | TRBV9 | . | TGTGCCAGCAGCTCCCATCCAGATACGCAGTATTTT | CASSSHPDTQYF
. | TRBJ2-3 | TRBV5-6 | few | TGTGCCAGCAGATCCACTAGCACAGATACGCAGTATTTT | CASRSTSTDTQYF
. | TRBJ2-1 | TRBV12-3/TRBV12-4 | once | TGTGCCAGCAGTCCCGCGAGAGGGGTCAATGAGCAGTTCTTC | CASSPARGVNEQFF
. | TRBJ2-3 | TRBV20-1 | few | TGCAGTGCTAGAGATCTCCGGACTAGCACAGATACGCAGTATTTT | CSARDLRTSTDTQYF
TRBD2 | TRBJ2-1 | TRBV29-1 | . | TGCAGCGGCCATCGACTAGCGAGGGGCGAGCAGTTCTTC | CSGHRLARGEQFF
TRBD1 | TRBJ1-2 | TRBV5-1 | . | TGCGCCAGCAGCTTAGGACAGGGGAATTTTGGCTACACCTTC | CASSLGQGNFGYTF
. | TRBJ2-7 | TRBV7-2 | . | TGTGCCAGCAGCTTAGCGCGTCAGGTGCCCACCGAGCAGTACTTC | CASSLARQVPTEQYF
. | TRBJ2-5 | TRBV29-1 | few | TGCAGCGTCTGGGGTGAGGAGACCCAGTACTTC | CSVWGEETQYF
TRBD1 | TRBJ2-7 | TRBV2 | . | TGTGCCAGCAGAGGGGTCCTTGGGACAGGGGGTACCTACGAGCAGTACTTC | CASRGVLGTGGTYEQYF
. | TRBJ2-1 | TRBV9 | . | TGTGCCAGCAGCGGTGGGACGACCCGGGGTGAGCAGTTCTTC | CASSGGTTRGEQFF
TRBD2 | TRBJ2-3 | TRBV7-2 | . | TGTGCCAGCAGCTTAGCAGCGGGAGGTAGAGATACGCAGTATTTT | CASSLAAGGRDTQYF
. | TRBJ2-1 | TRBV6-1 | few | TGTGCCAGCAGTGGACGACTGAATGAGCAGTTCTTC | CASSGRLNEQFF
TRBD2 | TRBJ2-1 | TRBV7-6 | . | TGTGCCAGCAGCTTTAGCGGGCCAACTGCCGACAATGAGCAGTTCTTC | CASSFSGPTADNEQFF
. | TRBJ1-1 | TRBV20-1 | . | TGCAGTGCTGCCAGCATGAACACTGAAGCTTTCTTT | CSAASMNTEAFF
. | TRBJ2-7 | TRBV7-2 | . | TGTGCCAGCAGCTCTCGGCTATCGGGCTACGAGCAGTACTTC | CASSSRLSGYEQYF
. | TRBJ2-7 | TRBV10-3 | . | TGTGCCATCAGTGCTGGTGTATACGAGCAGTACTTC | CAISAGVYEQYF
. | TRBJ1-2 | TRBV4-3 | . | TGCGCCAGCAGCCAAGATCTAGCCGGCTCTAACTATGGCTACACCTTC | CASSQDLAGSNYGYTF
. | TRBJ1-3 | TRBV11-2 | . | TGTGCCAGCAGCGCGGGACCCGACACCATATATTTT | CASSAGPDTIYF
TRBD1 | TRBJ1-1 | TRBV29-1 | few | TGCAGCGCTATGACAGGGGCCACCCCTGAAGCTTTCTTT | CSAMTGATPEAFF
. | TRBJ2-5 | TRBV20-1 | . | TGCAGTGCTATGATCAGGGAGAGACAAGAGACCCAGTACTTC | CSAMIRERQETQYF
. | TRBJ2-7 | TRBV29-1 | . | TGCAGCGTTGTCGAATGGGCGGACCTATACGAGCAGTACTTC | CSVVEWADLYEQYF
. | TRBJ1-1 | TRBV7-9 | . | TGTGCCAGCAGCTTGACAGGAGTCGGGAACACTGAAGCTTTCTTT | CASSLTGVGNTEAFF
TRBD2 | TRBJ2-7 | TRBV7-2 | . | TGTGCCAGCAGTTCACGTGGGAGGGCAGGACACGAGCAGTACTTC | CASSSRGRAGHEQYF
. | TRBJ2-7 | TRBV28 | . | TGTGCCAGCAGTTTATACCGGGGTCCCCCGCCTACGGAGCAGTACTTC | CASSLYRGPPPTEQYF
. | TRBJ2-7 | TRBV24-1 | . | TGTGCCACTAACTCCCCCGACCTCTACGAGCAGTACTTC | CATNSPDLYEQYF
. | TRBJ2-7 | TRBV7-9 | . | TGTGCCAGCAGCTTAGGGGAAGAACATACCTACGAGCAGTACTTC | CASSLGEEHTYEQYF
. | TRBJ2-5 | TRBV29-1 | . | TGCAGCGTTGAGTGGCAGCTTCAAGAGACCCAGTACTTC | CSVEWQLQETQYF
TRBD1 | TRBJ2-7 | TRBV7-9 | few | TGTGCCAGCAGCGGGACAGGGGGCCTGGACGAGCAGTACTTC | CASSGTGGLDEQYF
TRBD2 | TRBJ2-7 | TRBV11-2 | . | TGTGCCAGCAGCCGTAGCGGGAGGATTGAGCAGTACTTC | CASSRSGRIEQYF
TRBD2 | TRBJ2-7 | TRBV4-3 | . | TGCGCCAGCAGCCAAGATGGTAGCGGGAGCTACGAGCAGTACTTC | CASSQDGSGSYEQYF
TRBD2 | TRBJ2-1 | TRBV5-1 | . | TGCGCCAGCAGCTTGGTAGCGGGAGGCCCTAGCTCCTACAATGAGCAGTTCTTC | CASSLVAGGPSSYNEQFF
TRBD2 | TRBJ2-5 | TRBV7-2 | few | TGTGCCAGCAGCCCCCGTATAGCGGGGGGGCCGACCCAGTACTTC | CASSPRIAGGPTQYF
. | TRBJ1-2 | TRBV14 | few | TGTGCCAGCAGCACTTTCGGGGGGAGAGACTATGGCTACACCTTC | CASSTFGGRDYGYTF
. | TRBJ2-7 | TRBV14 | . | TGTGCCAGCAGCCCCCGTAGCGTTCGCCGGGACCTCTACGAGCAGTACTTC | CASSPRSVRRDLYEQYF
TRBD2 | TRBJ2-1 | TRBV6-1 | . | TGTGCCAGCAGTCGTAGCGGGCGGCTCGAGCAGTTCTTC | CASSRSGRLEQFF
TRBD1 | TRBJ1-1 | TRBV6-5 | few | TGCGCCAGCAGCTGGGGACAGGGAGGGACTGAAGCTTTCTTT | CASSWGQGGTEAFF
. | TRBJ2-3 | TRBV6-6 | . | TGTGCCAGCAGTTTATTCTCCAGGGCAGATACGCAGTATTTT | CASSLFSRADTQYF
. | TRBJ2-7 | TRBV27 | . | TGTGCCAGCCTGAAACTCGGGACCTACGAGCAGTACTTC | CASLKLGTYEQYF
. | TRBJ1-2 | TRBV9 | . | TGTGCCAGCAGCGAACAGGGATCAGGCTATGGCTACACCTTC | CASSEQGSGYGYTF